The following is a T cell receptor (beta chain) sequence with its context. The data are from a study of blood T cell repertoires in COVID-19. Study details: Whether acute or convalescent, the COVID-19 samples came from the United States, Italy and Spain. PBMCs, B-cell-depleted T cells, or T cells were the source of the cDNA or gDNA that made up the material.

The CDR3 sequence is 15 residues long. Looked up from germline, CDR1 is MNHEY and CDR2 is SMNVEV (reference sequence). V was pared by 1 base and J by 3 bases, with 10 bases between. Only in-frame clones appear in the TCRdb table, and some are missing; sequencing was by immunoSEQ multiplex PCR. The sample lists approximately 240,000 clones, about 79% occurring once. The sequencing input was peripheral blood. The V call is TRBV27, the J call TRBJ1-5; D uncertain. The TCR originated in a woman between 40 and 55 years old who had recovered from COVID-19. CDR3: CASSLLHSLNQPQHF. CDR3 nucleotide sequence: TGTGCCAGCAGTTTATTGCACAGTCTCAATCAGCCCCAGCATTTT.